The text below deals with one T cell receptor (beta chain). The antigen it binds to is not known. Base qualities are not at hand, and no much larger clone is one base apart. In total, roughly 710 healthy bone marrow donors made up the cohort. At the time of sampling, all cohort members were nominally healthy, though unrecorded immune exposures were likely present. The donor tested CMV seropositive and was one of the 289 seropositive cohort members. Every donor gave a peripheral blood sample, and the peripheral blood mononuclear cells from that sample were used for TCR beta sequencing. Genomic DNA was extracted from the blood cell samples with the Qiagen DNeasy Blood Extraction Kit. The data belong to a study of cytomegalovirus exposure and HLA in healthy donors (TCRdb year 2017). For the wider study: In an earlier analysis of several hundred of the donors, about 260 Gb of sequence data and 100 million or so unique TCR beta sequences from 150 million to 200 million T cells were reported. Among the roughly 390 genotyped donors, more than 70% belonged to the genetic ancestry cluster associated with self-reported Caucasian donors. Rather than drawing on any new phenotypic data, the later analysis identified candidate immune exposures from TCR beta sequences and the way those sequences occurred across donors. All discovery cohort repertoires had been generated on a single sequencing platform. An early release covering 500 to 750 HLA-typed donors comprised 300 to 350 gigabases of sequencing data and approximately 80 million unique TCR sequences. Among roughly 400 genotyped donors of the cohort, an average of approximately 240,000 unique TCR beta nucleotide sequences was sequenced per donor, of which about 18% were non-productive. To decide whether each TCR beta V gene segment behaved as functional or pseudogenic, an earlier analysis of approximately 620 of the donors relied on high-throughput TCR beta sequencing. To predict cytomegalovirus infection status, the study brought together high-throughput TCR immunosequencing, statistical association of individual TCRs with disease status, and machine learning. A later analysis re-examined previously published TCR beta repertoires from 500 to 700 donors and added high-resolution HLA genotyping to investigate patterns of TCR occurrence. Typing coverage varied by locus: roughly 629-640 donors for A, B, C, DRB1 and DQB1; more than 500 for DQA1; approximately 570 for DPA1; under 490 for DPB1. In addition to the first cohort of around 670 subjects, a separate validation cohort of around 110 different subjects was used. Alongside the repertoire data, information on donor age, sex, ethnicity and CMV serostatus was compiled. The study used immunosequencing to profile the T cell repertoires of approximately 630 subjects and linked those repertoires to cytomegalovirus serostatus. Both class I and class II loci were covered by HLA typing, at four-digit resolution. Several DR-DQ haplotypes were treated as single units for association and clustering because of strong linkage in the cohort. The study was designed to test whether signatures of past pathogen exposure could be identified by cataloging public T cell receptors. In a later genetic analysis, genome-wide SNP genotypes for about 55% of the roughly 700 donors were used, and that subset was treated as a discovery cohort.

What the authors observed across the whole study: In an earlier analysis of 587 of the donors, most TCR beta V segments appeared in productive rearrangements about 87% or about 30% of the time, broadly matching IMGT annotations. A later analysis found that TCR association rates varied across HLA loci, with DRB1 alleles showing the most associated TCRs and HLA-C alleles the fewest. The study listed 164 TCR beta chains as associated with cytomegalovirus. In a later analysis, most CMV-associated TCR beta chains were found to appear HLA-restricted, with HLA associations seemingly driven largely by CMV exposure. It was suggested by the authors that the approach could potentially be generalized to other disease states and immunological phenotypes. Because some donors lacked HLA typing at each locus, the association tests relied only on the typed subset. The sequencing pipeline was judged likely to have produced a cluster of highly shared sequence variants as a technical artifact. A later analysis reported that several top co-occurrence clusters appeared linked to parvovirus B19, influenza, CMV and Epstein-Barr virus. A later genetic analysis reported fewer N-insertions in productive TCRs among donors in an Asian-associated ancestry cluster than the approximately 700-donor mean. The classifier was reported to diagnose cytomegalovirus status with high specificity and sensitivity in both the original cohort and the validation cohort. Some IMGT-functional V segments, including TRBV6-2 and TRBV6-3, could not be distinguished by the 87-base-pair reads and were therefore excluded. Assigning TCR associations to individual alleles was difficult when HLA alleles, especially DR and DQ, strongly co-occurred. The earlier analysis of 587 of the donors excluded 15 to 20 rarely observed V segments, including chromosome 9 orphons, because counts were too low. In this cohort, only TCR beta chains were sequenced, and detectable features were limited by the absence of alpha or paired-chain data. CMV serostatus was the only immune exposure information available for the cohort. An association between a missense DCLRE1C variant and V-gene and J-gene trimming of TCR beta chains was found in a later genetic analysis and replicated in an independent cohort. Compared with equally common non-associated chains, HLA-associated TCR beta chains in a later analysis were more clonally expanded and had lower generation probabilities. In vitro tests confirmed that three of the cytomegalovirus-associated TCR beta chains recognize cytomegalovirus antigens. A further reported finding was that TCR beta sequences accurately predicted the HLA-A and HLA-B alleles for most subjects in the first cohort. Linkage disequilibrium might explain the correlated functional status among segregating V segments, but an unknown experimental factor could not be ruled out. At a false discovery rate of 0.05, a later analysis linked around 15,000 TCR beta sequences to specific HLA alleles. Most TCR sequences were seen in very few donors, while some public TCRs were found in many individuals. Sequencing depth was assumed to be roughly uniform across donors in the presence/absence analyses, though that assumption may not hold.

The germline V gene sets CDR1 to KGHSH and CDR2 to LQKENI. There are 14 amino acids in the CDR3, from cysteine to phenylalanine inclusive. The sequence is cut down to CDR3 DNA, 42 bases in frame from base 1. V was cut back by 0 bases and J by 8 bases, leaving a gap of 13 bases between them. Receptor amplification or capture employed the immunoSEQ multiplex PCR assay. For the multiplex PCR, a mixture combining 60 forward primers for TCR Vbeta segments and 13 reverse primers for TCR Jbeta segments was used. The CDR3 region of rearranged TCR beta genes was amplified from genomic DNA with a multiplex PCR assay. Amplified TCR beta libraries were sequenced as 87-base-pair reads on the Illumina HiSeq System. Concerning the study's data processing: A later analysis counted approximately 84 million unique TCR beta chains across the 500 to 850 repertoires, and roughly 10 million of these chains were shared by at least two donors. Raw reads were error-corrected and collapsed into unique sequences by a nearest-neighbor algorithm in which closely related sequences were merged to remove PCR and sequencing errors. Alignment of CDR3 sequences to IMGT reference sequences was used to assign V, D and J gene segments. Each retained sequence needed at least a six-nucleotide match to both a V gene segment and a J gene segment. A rearrangement counted as productive if the CDR3 had no stop codons and remained in frame with V and J, and every other rearrangement counted as non-productive. CDR3 was defined by IMGT convention, running from the second conserved V-encoded cysteine to the conserved J-encoded phenylalanine. The earlier analysis of some 540 of the donors excluded any sequence lacking an unambiguous match to a single V gene segment. In an earlier analysis of some 590 of the donors, a V segment was called functional when productive rearrangements were above 56.7%, and segregating when the standard deviation between donors exceeded 5%. A statistical classification framework was built for diagnosing cytomegalovirus status from the catalog of TCR beta chain sequences. A later analysis assigned V and J genes by comparing TCR nucleotide sequences with IMGT/GENE-DB human TR gene sequences. Using the TCRdist pipeline, a later analysis assigned CDR3 sequences along with most-parsimonious VDJ recombination scenarios. In a later analysis, each TCR beta chain was defined by its CDR3 amino acid sequence together with its V-gene family, and reads without a unique V-gene family were excluded. As a way to deal with suspected cross-contamination and a sequencing artifact, a later analysis dropped nearly 600 nucleotide sequences that were highly shared and had low generation probability. In a later analysis, a clonal expansion index was calculated for each public chain from normalized within-repertoire ranks of inferred template counts. In a later analysis, generation probabilities were computed with a VDJ recombination model fitted to out-of-frame rearrangements, and the resulting probabilities were checked against IGoR. In a later analysis, TCR-TCR, TCR-HLA and TCR-CMV co-occurrence was scored with hypergeometric tests, and a repertoire-size bias correction was applied to TCR pairs. False discovery rates were estimated in a later analysis by permuting HLA or CMV assignments 20 times. In a later analysis, co-occurring TCRs were grouped with DBSCAN, and TCRdist sequence similarity was added when clustering was performed within HLA-allele-positive subsets. Co-occurrence clustering excluded repertoires with fewer than 30,000 or more than 120,000 public chains, plus five with anomalous nucleotide sharing. As stored in TCRdb, this immuneACCESS dataset retains in-frame rearrangements with V and J assigned. A fraction of the clones does not appear; measured against another copy, unresolved V genes explain less than half of the discrepancy, and the remainder lacks a known reason. The V and J calls and the clone size are those of that table, but D and trimming were determined from the DNA. The sample has roughly 260,000 clones on record, roughly 81% of them singletons. The ten biggest clones cover 2% of the sample.

This chain joins TRBV18 to TRBJ1-2; no D gene is confidently identified. The source is a woman in her thirties or forties in good health and CMV-seropositive. The sample consisted of PBMCs. The DNA sequence is TGTGCCAGCTCACCACCTACAAGCCCGGGGGGCTACACCTTC. This codes for CASSPPTSPGGYTF.